The entry that follows covers one T cell receptor (beta chain) sequence. This specimen belongs to a study of blood T cell repertoires in COVID-19. Whole-study context: The United States, Italy and Spain provided the acute and convalescent COVID-19 samples.

TCRdb keeps only in-frame clones here, not all; method: immunoSEQ multiplex PCR. The sample consists of a few hundred thousand clones, 75% to 90% of them appearing once. The sample comprised peripheral blood. The TCR comes from a human donor in a cohort sampled during active COVID-19.

In DNA, the CDR3 is TGCGCCAGCAGCCAAGATGCTCTAGGATACGAGCAGTACTTC. It encodes CASSQDALGYEQYF. The chain carries TRBV4-3 and TRBJ2-7, with D unclear. The ends were cut back, 0 bases at V and 4 bases at J, with 10 bases in the middle. The V gene's germline CDR1 is LGHNA and CDR2 YSLEER. The CDR3 spans 14 residues.